This T cell receptor beta chain emerged from a study of breast tumors, draining lymph nodes, adjacent tissues. CDR1 is DFQATT and CDR2 is SNEGSKA in the germline V gene (reference sequence). V lost 5 bases and J 2 bases, leaving 24 bases between the germline ends. The CDR3 consists of 17 residues. TCRdb analysed the multiplex PCR reads with MiXCR anew, one entry per CDR3 protein. Of around 66,000 distinct CDR3 sequences listed, approximately 40% are singletons. The sequenced sample consisted of breast tumor tissue. V usage is TRBV20-1 and J usage is TRBJ1-1; D is perhaps TRBD1 (5 bases). The clonotype comes from a female donor with breast cancer. Some clones in this sample may be carry-over from other donors' samples. CDR3 coding DNA: TGCAGTGCTGGGAGCCTATTAGGGGCTAGGGTAAACACTGAAGCTTTCTTT. Translation gives CSAGSLLGARVNTEAFF.